This T cell receptor beta chain is drawn from a study of T cells after yellow fever vaccination. Study-wide findings and caveats: A minor fraction of clonotypes spanned both CD4 and CD8 compartments. Weaker overall was a secondary response that nonetheless peaked faster, on day 5 versus 15. Abundant clonotypes from the bulk population could contaminate FACS-sorted repertoires.

UMIs and a universal primer site were added when TCR cDNA was made by 5'RACE template switching. TCRdb independently ran MiXCR on the 5' RACE reads; one entry per CDR3 protein. This table has hundreds of thousands of distinct CDR3 sequences, around 21% appearing once. On this clonotype: What it binds is unknown.

Germline V CDR1 and CDR2: MNHNS, SASEGT. This CDR3 contains 14 residues. J lost 4 bases, V lost 7 bases, and 9 bases had no gene match. The origin of this receptor is a man aged 25-45 years who received the YFV17D yellow fever vaccine. This sequence joins TRBV6-1 and TRBJ2-7; 8 bases fit TRBD2. Sequenced here: PBMCs, sampled 15 days after the yellow fever booster vaccination. Here the CDR3 reads CASTAERECYEQYF. The CDR3 coding sequence is TGTGCCAGCACTGCCGAGCGGGAGTGTTACGAGCAGTACTTC.